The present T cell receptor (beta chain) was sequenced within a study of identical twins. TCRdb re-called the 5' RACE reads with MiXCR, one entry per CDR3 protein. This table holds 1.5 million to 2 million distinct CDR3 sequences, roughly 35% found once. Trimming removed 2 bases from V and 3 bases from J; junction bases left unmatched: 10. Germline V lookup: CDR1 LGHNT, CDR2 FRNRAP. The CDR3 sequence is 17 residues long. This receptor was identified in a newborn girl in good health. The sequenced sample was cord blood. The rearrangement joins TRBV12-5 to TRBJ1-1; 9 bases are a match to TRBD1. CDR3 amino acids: CASGLTGGHGGDTEAFF. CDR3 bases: TGTGCTAGTGGTTTGACAGGGGGCCATGGGGGGGACACTGAAGCTTTCTTT.